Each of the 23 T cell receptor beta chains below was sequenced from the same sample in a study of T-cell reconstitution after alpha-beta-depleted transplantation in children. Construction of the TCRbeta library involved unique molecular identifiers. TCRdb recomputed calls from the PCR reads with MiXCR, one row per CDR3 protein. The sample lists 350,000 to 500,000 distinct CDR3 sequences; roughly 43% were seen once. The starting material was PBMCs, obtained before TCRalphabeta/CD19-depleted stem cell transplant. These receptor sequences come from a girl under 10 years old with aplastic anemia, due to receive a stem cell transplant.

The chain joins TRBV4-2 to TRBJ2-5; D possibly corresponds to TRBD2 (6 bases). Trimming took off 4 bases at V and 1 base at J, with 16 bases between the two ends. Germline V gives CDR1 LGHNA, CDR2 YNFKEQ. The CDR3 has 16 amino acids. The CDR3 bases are TGTGCCAGCAGCCGAGAGATTGCGGGGATCCAAGAGACCCAGTACTTC. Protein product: CASSREIAGIQETQYF.

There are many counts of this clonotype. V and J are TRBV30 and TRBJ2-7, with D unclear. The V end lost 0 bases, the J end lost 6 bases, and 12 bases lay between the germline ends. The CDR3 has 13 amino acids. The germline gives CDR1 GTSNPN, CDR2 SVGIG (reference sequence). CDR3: CAWSVPRLTEQYF. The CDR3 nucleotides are TGTGCCTGGAGTGTACCCCGGTTGACCGAGCAGTACTTC. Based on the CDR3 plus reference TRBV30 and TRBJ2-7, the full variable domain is SQTIHQWPATLVQPVGSPLSLECTVEGTSNPNLYWYRQAAGRGLQLLFYSVGIGQISSEVPQNLSASRPQDRQFILSSKKLLLSDSGFYLCAWSVPRLTEQYFGPGTRLTVT.

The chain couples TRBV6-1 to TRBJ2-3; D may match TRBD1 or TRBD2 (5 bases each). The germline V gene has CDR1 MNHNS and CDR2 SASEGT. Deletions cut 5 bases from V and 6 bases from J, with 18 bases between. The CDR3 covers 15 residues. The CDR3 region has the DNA TGTGCCAGCAGTCCAACCCAGGGACGAGGGGATACGCAGTATTTT. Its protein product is CASSPTQGRGDTQYF.

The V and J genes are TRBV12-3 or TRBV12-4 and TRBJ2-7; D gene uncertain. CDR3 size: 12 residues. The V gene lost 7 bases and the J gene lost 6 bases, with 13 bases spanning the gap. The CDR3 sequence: CASNQPPGEQYF. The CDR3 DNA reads TGTGCCAGCAACCAACCACCTGGCGAGCAGTACTTC.

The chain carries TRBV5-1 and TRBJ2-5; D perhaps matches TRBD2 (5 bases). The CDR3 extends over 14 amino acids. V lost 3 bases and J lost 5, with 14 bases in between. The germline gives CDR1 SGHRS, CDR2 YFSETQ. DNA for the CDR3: TGCGCCAGCAGCTCCCCAGTCTTAGCGGAGACCCAGTACTTC. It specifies CASSSPVLAETQYF.

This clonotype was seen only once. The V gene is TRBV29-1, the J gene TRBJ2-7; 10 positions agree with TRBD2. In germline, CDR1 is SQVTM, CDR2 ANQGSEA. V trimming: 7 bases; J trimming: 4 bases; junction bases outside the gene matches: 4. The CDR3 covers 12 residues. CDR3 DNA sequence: TGCAGCGACGGGACTAGCGTGTACGAGCAGTACTTC. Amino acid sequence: CSDGTSVYEQYF.

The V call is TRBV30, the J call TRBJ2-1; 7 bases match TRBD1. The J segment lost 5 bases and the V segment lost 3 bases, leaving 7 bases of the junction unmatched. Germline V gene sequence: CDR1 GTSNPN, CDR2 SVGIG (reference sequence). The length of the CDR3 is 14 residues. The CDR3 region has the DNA TGTGCCTGGAGCGAGGGGGCATTGGACAATGAGCAGTTCTTC. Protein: CAWSEGALDNEQFF.

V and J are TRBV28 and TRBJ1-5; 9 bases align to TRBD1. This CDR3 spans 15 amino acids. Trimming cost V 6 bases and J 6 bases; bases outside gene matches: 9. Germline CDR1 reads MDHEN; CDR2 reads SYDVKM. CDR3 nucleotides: TGTGCCAGCAGCACCAGGACAGGGGTAATTCAGCCCCAGCATTTT. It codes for CASSTRTGVIQPQHF. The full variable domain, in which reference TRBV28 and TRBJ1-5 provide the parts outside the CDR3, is DVKVTQSSRYLVKRTGEKVFLECVQDMDHENMFWYRQDPGLGLRLIYFSYDVKMKEKGDIPEGYSVSREKKERFSLILESASTNQTSMYLCASSTRTGVIQPQHFGDGTRLSIL.

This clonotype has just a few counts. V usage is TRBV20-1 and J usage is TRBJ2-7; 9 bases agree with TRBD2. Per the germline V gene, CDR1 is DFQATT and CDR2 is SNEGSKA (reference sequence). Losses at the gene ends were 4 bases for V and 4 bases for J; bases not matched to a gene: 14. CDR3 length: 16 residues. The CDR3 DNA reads TGCAGTGCTACCTCCGGGGGCAGCGGGAGGATGTACGAGCAGTACTTC. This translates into CSATSGGSGRMYEQYF.

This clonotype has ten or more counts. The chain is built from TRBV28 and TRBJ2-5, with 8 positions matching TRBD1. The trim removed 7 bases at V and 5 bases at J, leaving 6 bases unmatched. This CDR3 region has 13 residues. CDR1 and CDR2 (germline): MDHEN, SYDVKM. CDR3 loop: CASIPGGRETQYF. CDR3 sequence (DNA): TGTGCCAGCATTCCAGGGGGCCGGGAGACCCAGTACTTC.

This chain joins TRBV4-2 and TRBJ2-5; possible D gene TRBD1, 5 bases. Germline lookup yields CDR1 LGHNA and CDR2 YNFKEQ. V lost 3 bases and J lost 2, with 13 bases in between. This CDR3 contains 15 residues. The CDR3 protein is CASSHDGHLQETQYF. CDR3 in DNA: TGTGCCAGCAGCCACGACGGACACCTACAAGAGACCCAGTACTTC.

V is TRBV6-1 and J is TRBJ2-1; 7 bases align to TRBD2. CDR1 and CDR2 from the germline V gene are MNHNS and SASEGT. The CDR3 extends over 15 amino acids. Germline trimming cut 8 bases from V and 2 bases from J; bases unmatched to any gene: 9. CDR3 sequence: CASGESGGPYNEQFF. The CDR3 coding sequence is TGTGCCAGCGGAGAATCGGGAGGACCCTACAATGAGCAGTTCTTC.

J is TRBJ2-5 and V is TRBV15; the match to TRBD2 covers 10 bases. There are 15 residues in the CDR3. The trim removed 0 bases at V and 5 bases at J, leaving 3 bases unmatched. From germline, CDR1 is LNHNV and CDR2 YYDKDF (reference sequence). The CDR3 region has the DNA TGTGCCACCAGCAGAGATCTAGCGGGAGTGGAGACCCAGTACTTC. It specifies CATSRDLAGVETQYF.

The CDR3 region is CSILRWGHEAFF. As DNA, the CDR3 is TGCAGTATCCTCCGGTGGGGTCACGAAGCTTTCTTT. V usage is TRBV20-1 and J usage is TRBJ1-1, with no clear D. The CDR3 has 12 residues. Per the germline V gene, CDR1 is DFQATT and CDR2 is SNEGSKA (reference sequence). V was pared by 8 bases and J by 8 bases, with 18 bases between.

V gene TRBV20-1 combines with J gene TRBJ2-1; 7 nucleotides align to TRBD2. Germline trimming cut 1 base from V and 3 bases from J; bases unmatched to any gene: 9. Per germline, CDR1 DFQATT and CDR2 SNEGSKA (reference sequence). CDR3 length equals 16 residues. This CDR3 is CSARAPSGTNYNEQFF. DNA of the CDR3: TGCAGTGCTAGAGCTCCATCCGGGACTAACTACAATGAGCAGTTCTTC.

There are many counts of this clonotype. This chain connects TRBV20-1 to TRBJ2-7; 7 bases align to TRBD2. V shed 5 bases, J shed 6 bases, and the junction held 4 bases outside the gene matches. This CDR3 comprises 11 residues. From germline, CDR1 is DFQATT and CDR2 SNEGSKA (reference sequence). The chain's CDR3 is CSAGRALEQYF. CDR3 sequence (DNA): TGCAGTGCTGGGAGGGCCCTCGAGCAGTACTTC.

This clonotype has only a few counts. CDR3 in DNA: TGTGCCAGCGCCTGGGACGGCTACAATGAGCAGTTCTTC. Translated, it gives CASAWDGYNEQFF. This chain connects TRBV25-1 to TRBJ2-1, with D perhaps assigned TRBD1 or TRBD2 (5 bases each). CDR3 length: 13 residues. Per the germline V gene, CDR1 is MGHDK and CDR2 is SYGVNS. Trimming pared 8 bases from V and 3 bases from J, leaving 11 bases between.

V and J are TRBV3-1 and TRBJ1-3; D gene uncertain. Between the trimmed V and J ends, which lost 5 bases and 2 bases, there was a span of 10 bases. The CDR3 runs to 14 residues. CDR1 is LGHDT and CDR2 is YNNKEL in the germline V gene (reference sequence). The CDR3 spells CASSARGAGNTIYF. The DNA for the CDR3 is TGTGCCAGCAGCGCCCGTGGAGCTGGAAACACCATATATTTT.

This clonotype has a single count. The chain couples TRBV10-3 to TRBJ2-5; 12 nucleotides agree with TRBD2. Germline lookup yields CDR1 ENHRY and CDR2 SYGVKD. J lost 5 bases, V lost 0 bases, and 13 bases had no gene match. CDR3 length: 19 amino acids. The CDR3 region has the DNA TGTGCCATCAGTGAGTCGTCTAGCGGGAGGGCCGTCGCAGACGAGACCCAGTACTTC. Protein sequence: CAISESSSGRAVADETQYF.

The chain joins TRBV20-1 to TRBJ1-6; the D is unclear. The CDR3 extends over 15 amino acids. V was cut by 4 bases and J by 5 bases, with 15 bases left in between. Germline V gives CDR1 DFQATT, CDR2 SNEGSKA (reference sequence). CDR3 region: CSATNPKGDNSPLHF. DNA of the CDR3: TGCAGTGCTACGAACCCCAAAGGCGATAATTCACCCCTCCACTTT.

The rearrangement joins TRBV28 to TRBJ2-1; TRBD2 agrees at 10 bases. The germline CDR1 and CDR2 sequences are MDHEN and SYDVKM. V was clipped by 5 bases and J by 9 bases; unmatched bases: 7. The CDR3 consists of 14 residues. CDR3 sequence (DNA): TGTGCCAGCAGTCCGAGCGGGAGGGCCTCTGAGCAGTTCTTC. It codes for CASSPSGRASEQFF.

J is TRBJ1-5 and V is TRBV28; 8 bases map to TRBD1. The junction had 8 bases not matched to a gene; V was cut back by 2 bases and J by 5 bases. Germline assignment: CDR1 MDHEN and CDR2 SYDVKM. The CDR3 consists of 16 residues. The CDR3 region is CASSLRGRGLYQPQHF. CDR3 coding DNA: TGTGCCAGCAGTTTAAGGGGCAGGGGGCTCTATCAGCCCCAGCATTTT.

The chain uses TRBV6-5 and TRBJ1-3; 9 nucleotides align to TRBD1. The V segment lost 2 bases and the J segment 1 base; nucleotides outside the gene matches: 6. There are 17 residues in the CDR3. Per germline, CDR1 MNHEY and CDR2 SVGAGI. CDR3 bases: TGTGCCAGCAGTTACCGCGGGACAGGGCTGTCTGGAAACACCATATATTTT. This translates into CASSYRGTGLSGNTIYF.